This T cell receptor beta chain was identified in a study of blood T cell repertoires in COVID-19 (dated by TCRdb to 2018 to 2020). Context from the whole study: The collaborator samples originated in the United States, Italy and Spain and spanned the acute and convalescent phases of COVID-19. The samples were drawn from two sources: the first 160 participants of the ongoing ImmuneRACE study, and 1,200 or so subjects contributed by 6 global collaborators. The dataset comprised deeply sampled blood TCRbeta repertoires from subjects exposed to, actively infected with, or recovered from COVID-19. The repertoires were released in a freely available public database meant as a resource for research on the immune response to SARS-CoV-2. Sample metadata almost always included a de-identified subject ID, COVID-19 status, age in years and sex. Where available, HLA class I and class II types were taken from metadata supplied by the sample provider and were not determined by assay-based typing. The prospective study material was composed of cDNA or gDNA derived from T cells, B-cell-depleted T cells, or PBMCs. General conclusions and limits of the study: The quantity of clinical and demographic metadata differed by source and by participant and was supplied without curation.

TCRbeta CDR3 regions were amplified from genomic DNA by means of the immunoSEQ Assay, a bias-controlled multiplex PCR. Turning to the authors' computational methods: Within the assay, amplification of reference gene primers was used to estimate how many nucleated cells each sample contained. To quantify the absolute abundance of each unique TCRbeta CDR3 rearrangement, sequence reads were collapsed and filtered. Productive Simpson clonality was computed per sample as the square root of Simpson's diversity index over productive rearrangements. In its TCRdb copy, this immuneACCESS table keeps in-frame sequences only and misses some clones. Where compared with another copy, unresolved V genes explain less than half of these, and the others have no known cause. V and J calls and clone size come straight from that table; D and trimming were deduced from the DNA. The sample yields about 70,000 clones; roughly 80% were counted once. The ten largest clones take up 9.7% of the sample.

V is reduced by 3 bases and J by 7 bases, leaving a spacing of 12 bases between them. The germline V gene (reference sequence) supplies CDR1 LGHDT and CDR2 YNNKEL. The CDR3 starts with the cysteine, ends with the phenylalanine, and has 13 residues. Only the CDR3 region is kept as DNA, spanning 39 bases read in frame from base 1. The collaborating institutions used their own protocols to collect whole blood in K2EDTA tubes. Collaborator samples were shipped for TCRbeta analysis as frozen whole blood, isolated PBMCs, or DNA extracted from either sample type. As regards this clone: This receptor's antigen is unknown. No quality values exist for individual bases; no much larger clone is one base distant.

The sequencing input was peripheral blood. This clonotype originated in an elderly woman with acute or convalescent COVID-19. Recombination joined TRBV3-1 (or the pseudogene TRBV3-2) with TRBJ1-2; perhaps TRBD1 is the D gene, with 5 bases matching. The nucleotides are TGTGCCAGCAGCCATCGGCAGCAGGGTGGCTACACCTTC. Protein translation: CASSHRQQGGYTF.